These 32 T cell receptor beta chains came from one sample sequenced in a study of blood T cells in healthy people across ages. Combining a sample-barcoded 5' primer with a J-beta primer mix, a second PCR ran for 7 to 11 cycles. A single record per CDR3 protein comes from TCRdb applying MiXCR to the 5' RACE reads. The table has 1.5 million to 2 million distinct CDR3 sequences, 28% seen once. The sample was blood. Receptors were obtained from a woman aged 25 to 45 in good health.

V is TRBV7-8 and J is TRBJ1-5; D remains unclear. The CDR3 has 13 residues. Trimming stripped 5 bases from V and 9 bases from J, with 14 bases between. CDR1 is SGHVS, CDR2 FQNEAQ, per germline. The CDR3 is CASSNQTVRPQHF. CDR3 nucleotide sequence: TGTGCCAGCAGCAACCAGACCGTAAGGCCCCAGCATTTT. Full variable domain (rest looked up from reference TRBV7-8 and TRBJ1-5): GAGVSQSPRYKVAKRGQDVALRCDPISGHVSLFWYQQALGQGPEFLTYFQNEAQLDKSGLPSDRFFAERPEGSVSTLKIQRTQQEDSAVYLCASSNQTVRPQHFGDGTRLSIL.

This clonotype appeared many times. The chain combines TRBV5-1 with TRBJ1-2, with D unclear. From germline, CDR1 is SGHRS and CDR2 YFSETQ. Deletions cut 2 bases from V and 8 bases from J, with 19 bases between. The CDR3 consists of 15 residues. The CDR3 DNA follows: TGCGCCAGCAGCTTAGCCGCACCCCCGGCGGGAGGCTACACCTTC. It encodes CASSLAAPPAGGYTF.

With regard to this clonotype: This sequence may be a read error, since a much larger clone differs from it by one base. The conserved phenylalanine or tryptophan normally closing the CDR3 is absent here, so this likely arose from a read error. The V gene is TRBV12-3 or TRBV12-4, the J gene TRBJ2-7; no definite D call. Trimming removed 3 bases from V and 0 bases from J, with 6 bases in between. This CDR3 contains 13 residues. This CDR3 reads CASSFASSYEQYS. CDR3 bases: TGTGCCAGCAGTTTTGCAAGCTCCTACGAGCAGTACTCC.

This rearrangement joins TRBV29-1 to TRBJ2-3; 7 positions agree with TRBD2. This CDR3 is built from 14 residues. V was clipped by 7 bases and J by 1 base; unmatched bases: 8. Per germline, CDR1 SQVTM and CDR2 ANQGSEA. The CDR3 DNA sequence: TGCAGCGGTAGAGAAAGCGGGGGCACAGATACGCAGTATTTT. This encodes CSGRESGGTDTQYF.

Ten or more counts support this clonotype. This chain connects TRBV4-1 to TRBJ2-3; no clear D gene. The germline gives CDR1 MGHRA, CDR2 YSYEKL. V shed 4 bases and J shed 4 bases, with 9 bases lying between them. The length of the CDR3 is 13 residues. The CDR3 DNA reads TGCGCCAGCAGCCTCTCCCCGTCAGATACGCAGTATTTT. Residues: CASSLSPSDTQYF.

This clonotype was seen only once. One end of the junction does not line up with germline, which may come from a read error. The rearrangement links TRBV10-2 to TRBJ2-3; TRBD2 matches at 12 bases. Germline lookup yields CDR1 WSHSY and CDR2 SAAADI. CDR3 length: 15 amino acids. The CDR3 is CASRYLAGGTDAQYF. In DNA form, the CDR3 reads TGCGCCAGCAGATACCTAGCGGGGGGGACAGATGCGCAGTATTTT.

There are many counts of this clonotype. This chain connects TRBV6-5 to TRBJ2-4; D unresolved. Germline CDR1 and CDR2: MNHEY and SVGAGI. V was cut by 1 base and J by 2 bases, with 9 bases left in between. The length of the CDR3 is 15 residues. This chain's CDR3 is CASSYFKGTKNIQYF. CDR3 DNA sequence: TGTGCCAGCAGTTACTTCAAGGGCACCAAAAACATTCAGTACTTC.

This clonotype appeared many times. This chain joins TRBV7-6 and TRBJ2-1; 10 bases line up with TRBD1. J lost 6 bases, V lost 5 bases, and 7 bases had no gene match. The CDR3 contains 15 residues. From germline, CDR1 is SGHVS and CDR2 FNYEAQ. The CDR3 DNA reads as TGTGCCAGCAGCCTTCGGGACAGGGGCCTCAATGAGCAGTTCTTC. Its translation: CASSLRDRGLNEQFF.

The CDR3 spells CSARAGTVYEQYF. The DNA of the CDR3 is TGCAGTGCTAGAGCTGGGACAGTCTACGAGCAGTACTTC. This sequence joins TRBV20-1 and TRBJ2-7; 7 bases fit TRBD1. The germline gives CDR1 DFQATT, CDR2 SNEGSKA (reference sequence). The CDR3 sequence is 13 residues long. V shed 1 base and J 3 bases; nucleotides not matched to a gene: 3.

With respect to this clonotype: This CDR3 is missing its conserved last phenylalanine or tryptophan, likely due to a read error. V and J are TRBV12-3 or TRBV12-4 and TRBJ1-1, with 9 positions matching TRBD1. Unmatched junction bases numbered 8, after V lost 5 bases and J lost 1 base. The CDR3 length is 16 residues. The CDR3 sequence: CASSVGTGRSNTEAFC. The CDR3 coding sequence is TGTGCCAGCAGTGTAGGGACAGGGAGATCGAACACTGAAGCTTTCTGT.

This clonotype was found many times. The chain recombines TRBV5-1 with TRBJ2-1; 12 bases agree with TRBD1. Germline V gene data show CDR1 as SGHRS and CDR2 as YFSETQ. The CDR3 is 15 amino acids. Trimming removed 4 bases from V and 7 bases from J; junction bases left unmatched: 6. CDR3 DNA sequence: TGCGCCAGCAGCCCCTGGGGACAGGGGGCGAATGAGCAGTTCTTC. It yields the protein CASSPWGQGANEQFF.

This chain connects TRBV3-1 to TRBJ2-3; TRBD2 is a possible D gene (6 bases). CDR1 and CDR2 from the germline V gene are LGHDT and YNNKEL (reference sequence). Between the trimmed V and J ends, which lost 1 base and 3 bases, there was a span of 11 bases. This CDR3 spans 15 amino acids. The CDR3 bases are TGTGCCAGCAGCCAAGTCGGCGGGATTACAGATACGCAGTATTTT. This sequence encodes CASSQVGGITDTQYF.

V gene TRBV5-1 combines with J gene TRBJ2-5, with a tentative D call TRBD1 (7 bases). The CDR3 is made up of 14 amino acids. Trimming cost V 6 bases and J 5 bases, with 17 bases left between them. The germline V gene has CDR1 SGHRS and CDR2 YFSETQ. CDR3: CASNSLEGAETQYF. The CDR3 DNA reads TGCGCCAGCAATTCCCTGGAGGGGGCGGAGACCCAGTACTTC.

The chain links TRBV9 to TRBJ2-1; TRBD1 or TRBD2 may be the D gene (5 bases each). Germline-derived CDR1 and CDR2 are SGDLS and YYNGEE. The V and J ends lost 2 bases and 7 bases respectively, with 10 bases between them. This CDR3 contains 13 residues. CDR3 in amino acids: CASSVRGVNEQFF. CDR3 in DNA: TGTGCCAGCAGCGTCCGAGGGGTTAATGAGCAGTTCTTC.

The chain uses TRBV4-1 and TRBJ1-5; D not certain. V dropped 1 base and J dropped 5 bases, with 9 bases sitting between them. This CDR3 contains 14 residues. Germline CDR1 reads MGHRA; CDR2 reads YSYEKL. The CDR3 protein is CASSQGRVDQPQHF. DNA of the CDR3: TGCGCCAGCAGCCAAGGACGGGTGGATCAGCCCCAGCATTTT.

A note on this clonotype: A much more abundant neighbour one base away suggests this may be a read error. This chain uses TRBV5-1 with TRBJ2-1; D might be TRBD1 (6 bases). CDR1 and CDR2 from the germline V gene are SGHRS and YFSETQ. The CDR3 spans 18 residues. Written as DNA, the CDR3 is TGCGTCAGCAGCTTGTACAAGCTTGGACAGCCTACCTACAATGAGCAGTTCTTC. It codes for CVSSLYKLGQPTYNEQFF.

The chain recombines TRBV2 with TRBJ1-5, with D perhaps matching TRBD1 (6 bases). V lost 5 bases and J lost 1, with 12 bases in between. CDR3 size: 15 residues. CDR1 and CDR2 from the germline V gene are SNHLY and FYNNEI. The CDR3 nucleotides are TGTGCCAGCAGTCGAAGCAGGGGAAGCAATCAGCCCCAGCATTTT. Translation gives CASSRSRGSNQPQHF.

This chain links TRBV18 with TRBJ2-5; maybe TRBD2 (5 bases). Germline CDR1 is KGHSH and CDR2 is LQKENI. Trimming removed 2 bases at V and 2 bases at J, with 9 bases between. The CDR3 is 14 residues long. CDR3 amino acids: CASSPSREQETQYF. Here the CDR3 DNA reads TGTGCCAGCTCACCATCACGGGAACAAGAGACCCAGTACTTC.

In regard to this clonotype: Mismatch with germline at one junction end may stem from a read error. The chain couples TRBV2 to TRBJ1-2; D unresolved. Germline V lookup: CDR1 SNHLY, CDR2 FYNNEI. The CDR3 contains 12 residues. The CDR3 nucleotides read TGTGCCAGCAGGAGCCATAACTGTGGCTACACCTTC. It is translated as CASRSHNCGYTF.

The V and J genes are TRBV7-9 and TRBJ1-4, with no clear D. This CDR3 is built from 13 residues. CDR1 and CDR2 (germline): SEHNR, FQNEAQ (reference sequence). Trimming removed 3 bases from V and 6 bases from J, with 8 bases in between. Written as DNA, the CDR3 is TGTGCCAGCAGCTTGCCGGCCGATGAAAAACTGTTTTTT. This sequence encodes CASSLPADEKLFF.

This clonotype has a handful of counts. The gene calls are TRBV6-5 and TRBJ2-3; D not certain. The CDR3 runs 9 residues. V lost 4 bases to trimming and J lost 12 bases, with 5 bases between them. CDR1 is MNHEY and CDR2 is SVGAGI in the germline V gene. In DNA form, the CDR3 reads TGTGCCAGCAGTTTACCCCAGTATTTT. Translating it yields CASSLPQYF.

About this clonotype: Given a much more abundant clone one base away, this may be a read error. This chain connects TRBV6-5 to TRBJ1-1, with D possibly TRBD1 on 5 matching bases. Germline values: CDR1 MNHEY, CDR2 SVGAGI. The CDR3 is 15 amino acids. Deletions cut 7 bases from V and 2 bases from J, with 17 bases between. CDR3 amino acids: CASKEDKKANTEAFF. The CDR3 coding sequence is TGTGCCAGCAAAGAGGACAAAAAAGCTAACACTGAAGCTTTCTTT.

The chain has TRBV25-1 and TRBJ2-3; possibly TRBD2 for D (5 bases). Germline CDR1 and CDR2: MGHDK and SYGVNS. CDR3 length: 16 residues. The germline V and J ends were trimmed by 1 base and 4 bases, with 15 bases remaining between them. The CDR3 spells CASSEFEGRGADTQYF. The CDR3 coding sequence is TGTGCCAGCAGTGAATTTGAAGGGAGAGGAGCAGATACGCAGTATTTT.

This clonotype appeared many times. The gene calls are TRBV19 and TRBJ2-5; D is unresolved. The CDR3 loop spans 16 amino acids. Per germline, CDR1 LNHDA and CDR2 SQIVND (reference sequence). V lost 5 bases and J lost 2, with 18 bases in between. CDR3 amino acids: CASSERPFDWQETQYF. The CDR3 coding sequence is TGTGCCAGTAGTGAACGACCGTTTGATTGGCAAGAGACCCAGTACTTC.

This clonotype appeared many times. The chain recombines TRBV7-3 with TRBJ2-1, with TRBD2 matching over 13 bases. The CDR3 is 14 residues long. Per germline, CDR1 SGHTA and CDR2 FQGTGA. With 2 bases clipped from V and 12 bases from J, the junction kept 4 bases outside the gene matches. As DNA, the CDR3 is TGTGCCAGCAGCTTATCGACTAGCGGGGGGCCGCAGTTCTTC. Residues: CASSLSTSGGPQFF.

This clonotype was found a few times. Sequence at one end of the junction differs from germline and may be a read error. The V call is TRBV3-1, the J call TRBJ2-7; the match to TRBD1 covers 7 bases. This CDR3 is built from 14 residues. Per the germline V gene, CDR1 is LGHDT and CDR2 is YNNKEL (reference sequence). The CDR3: CASGQRDRSYEQYF. CDR3 coding DNA: TGTGCCAGCGGCCAGAGGGACAGATCCTACGAGCAGTACTTC.

The rearrangement uses TRBV18 and TRBJ1-6, with D tentatively TRBD1 (5 bases). From germline, CDR1 is KGHSH and CDR2 LQKENI. Trimming stripped 4 bases from V and 8 bases from J, with 12 bases between. This CDR3 region has 14 residues. CDR3 loop: CASSRGARDSPLHF. As DNA, the CDR3 is TGTGCCAGCTCACGGGGCGCCAGGGATTCACCCCTCCACTTT.

This clonotype was seen only a few times. The V and J genes are TRBV7-2 and TRBJ2-7; 11 nucleotides line up with TRBD2. The germline V gene encodes CDR1 SGHTA and CDR2 FQGNSA. The CDR3 spans 15 residues. J gave up 5 bases and V 2 bases, and 5 bases lay outside the gene matches. The CDR3 is CASSLSSGRFNEQYF. For the CDR3, the DNA is TGTGCCAGCAGCTTATCTAGCGGGAGGTTCAACGAGCAGTACTTC.

The chain employs TRBV20-1 and TRBJ2-1; 13 bases map to TRBD2. With 7 bases clipped from V and 7 bases from J, the junction kept 10 bases outside the gene matches. Germline CDR1 reads DFQATT; CDR2 reads SNEGSKA (reference sequence). This CDR3 is built from 15 residues. The CDR3 DNA reads TGCAGTGTACCTCAACTAGCGGGAGGGATAAATGAGCAGTTCTTC. This gives the protein CSVPQLAGGINEQFF.

The chain recombines TRBV12-2 with TRBJ2-5. TRBV12-2 is reported as a pseudogene. This CDR3 spans 12 amino acids. The CDR3 nucleotides are TGTGCAAGTCGCTTAGTTCAGGTCCAGCAGTACTTC. It specifies CASRLVQVQQYF.

In regard to this clonotype: Possible read error: a much larger clone is one base away. The rearrangement links TRBV7-2 to TRBJ2-1; D might be TRBD2 (6 bases). This CDR3 region has 13 residues. CDR1 is SGHTA and CDR2 is FQGNSA in the germline V gene. The CDR3 nucleotides read TGTGCCGGCAGAACTATAGCGGTGAATGAGCAGTTCTTC. As protein: CAGRTIAVNEQFF.

This clonotype was found a few times. The chain recombines TRBV7-9 with TRBJ2-1; possibly TRBD1 or TRBD2 for D (5 bases each). The CDR3 extends over 13 amino acids. V was trimmed by 4 bases and J by 9 bases, leaving 13 bases between them. Germline values: CDR1 SEHNR, CDR2 FQNEAQ (reference sequence). This chain's CDR3 is CASSYVNGAEQFF. DNA for the CDR3: TGTGCCAGCAGCTATGTGAACGGGGCTGAGCAGTTCTTC.